These 12 T cell receptor beta chains were sequenced from one sample in a study of T cell repertoires in cytomegalovirus infection (dated by TCRdb to 2018 to 2020). The sequencer was an Illumina HiSeq 1500. Starting from the raw public reads, TCRdb applied fastp trimming at Q25, assembled clones with MiXCR and retained in-frame beta chains. Every entry covers one CDR3 protein and lists the most common genes and DNA from its rows. Within this sample are approximately 400,000 distinct CDR3 sequences, with under 40% of them counted one time only. Roughly 13% of the sample is taken by the ten largest. Material: PBMCs. These receptor sequences come from a human donor in good health (CMV status not recorded). Some clones in this sample may be carry-over from other donors' samples.

At least ten counts were recorded for this clonotype. The chain employs TRBV7-2 and TRBJ2-5; 9 bases fit TRBD2. CDR1 is SGHTA and CDR2 is FQGNSA in the germline V gene. The V and J ends lost 1 base and 5 bases, in that order; junction bases with no gene match: 8. The CDR3 consists of 16 residues. CDR3 bases: TGTGCCAGCAGCTTAGAGTGGCGGGGGGGGCGGGAGACCCAGTACTTC. The encoded protein is CASSLEWRGGRETQYF.

This clonotype has just a few counts. The chain carries TRBV6-5 and TRBJ2-7, with 8 bases identical to TRBD1. The V and J ends lost 6 bases and 6 bases, in that order; junction bases with no gene match: 4. The CDR3 runs 12 residues. Germline V gives CDR1 MNHEY, CDR2 SVGAGI. The CDR3 spells CASRDRVSEQYF. In nucleotides, the CDR3 is TGTGCCAGCAGGGACAGGGTTAGCGAGCAGTACTTC.

The chain is built from TRBV29-1 and TRBJ2-7; D remains ambiguous. This CDR3 has 13 residues. Trimming left V 3 bases short and J 0 bases short, with 9 bases between. CDR1 is SQVTM, CDR2 ANQGSEA, per germline. The DNA for the CDR3 is TGCAGCGTTGACCGACTTAGCTCCTACGAGCAGTACTTC. Protein: CSVDRLSSYEQYF.

This clonotype was picked up a small number of times. The J gene is TRBJ1-6, the V gene TRBV25-1; tentative D call: TRBD1 (5 bases). The CDR3 has 15 amino acids. Trimming took off 4 bases at V and 7 bases at J, with 14 bases between the two ends. The germline CDR1 and CDR2 sequences are MGHDK and SYGVNS. The CDR3 here is CASSAPGLGNSPLHF. DNA of the CDR3: TGTGCCAGCAGTGCCCCAGGGTTGGGGAATTCACCCCTCCACTTT. Full variable domain (missing parts from reference TRBV25-1 and TRBJ1-6): EADIYQTPRYLVIGTGKKITLECSQTMGHDKMYWYQQDPGMELHLIHYSYGVNSTEKGDLSSESTVSRIRTEHFPLTLESARPSHTSQYLCASSAPGLGNSPLHFGNGTRLTVT.

The chain uses TRBV11-2 and TRBJ2-3; 10 nucleotides agree with TRBD2. The CDR3 length is 17 residues. V lost 0 bases, J lost 2 bases, and 5 bases stayed unmatched. Germline CDR1 is SGHAT and CDR2 is FQNNGV. The CDR3 reads CASSLEVAGGPTDTQYF. CDR3 DNA: TGTGCCAGCAGCTTAGAGGTAGCGGGGGGTCCCACAGATACGCAGTATTTT.

This rearrangement joins TRBV20-1 to TRBJ2-1; D ambiguous. This CDR3 spans 11 amino acids. Trimming took 2 bases from V and 7 from J, leaving 6 bases between them. The germline gives CDR1 DFQATT, CDR2 SNEGSKA (reference sequence). CDR3 region: CSARKENEQFF. The CDR3 nucleotides read TGCAGTGCTAGAAAAGAGAATGAGCAGTTCTTC.

The chain joins TRBV5-1 to TRBJ1-1; 8 bases align to TRBD1. Per the germline V gene, CDR1 is SGHRS and CDR2 is YFSETQ. After removal of 0 bases from V and 0 bases from J, the junction contained 10 bases not matched to a gene. The CDR3 is 18 amino acids. The CDR3 sequence: CASSLGDRGGGVNTEAFF. CDR3 nucleotides: TGCGCCAGCAGCTTGGGTGACAGGGGCGGAGGGGTGAACACTGAAGCTTTCTTT.

The count of this clonotype is one. The rearrangement joins TRBV7-2 to TRBJ1-1; D is unresolved. V lost 0 bases, J lost 3 bases, and 20 bases lay in between. Germline lookup yields CDR1 SGHTA and CDR2 FQGNSA. The CDR3 loop spans 18 amino acids. CDR3 region: CTSSLARGREMLHTEAFF. The CDR3 bases are TGTACCAGCAGCTTAGCGCGAGGGAGGGAAATGCTGCACACTGAAGCTTTCTTT.

At least ten counts were recorded for this clonotype. The gene calls are TRBV12-3 or TRBV12-4 and TRBJ1-4; 10 positions match TRBD1. This CDR3 comprises 18 residues. J gave up 0 bases and V 1 base, and 5 bases lay outside the gene matches. The CDR3 region has the DNA TGTGCCAGCAGTTTAGTACTGGGACAGGGGTCAACTAATGAAAAACTGTTTTTT. Amino acid sequence: CASSLVLGQGSTNEKLFF.

This clonotype was seen at least ten times. The chain carries TRBV7-3 and TRBJ2-1; D is perhaps TRBD1 or TRBD2 (5 bases each). Trimming shortened V by 5 bases and J by 2 bases, and 10 bases separated the two germline ends. Germline CDR1 SGHTA, CDR2 FQGTGA. CDR3 length equals 14 residues. CDR3 region: CASSETGPYNEQFF. CDR3 sequence (DNA): TGTGCCAGCAGCGAGACGGGGCCCTACAATGAGCAGTTCTTC.

A remark on this clonotype: As the CDR3 is not closed by the conserved phenylalanine or tryptophan, this likely results from a read error. The CDR3 is CASRGGGAYEQYL. The DNA for the CDR3 is TGTGCCAGCAGAGGGGGGGGGGCTTACGAGCAGTACTTA. This rearrangement joins TRBV6-1 to TRBJ2-7; perhaps TRBD2 as D (7 bases). V lost 6 bases to trimming and J lost 4 bases, with 13 bases between them. Germline CDR1 and CDR2: MNHNS and SASEGT. The CDR3 is 13 residues long.

The chain combines TRBV30 with TRBJ1-5; D is undetermined. Germline loops: CDR1 GTSNPN, CDR2 SVGIG (reference sequence). The CDR3 is 13 amino acids. Trimming stripped 5 bases from V and 16 bases from J, with 24 bases between. The CDR3 reads CAWQRAVGQPPHF. The CDR3 nucleotides read TGTGCCTGGCAAAGGGCGGTAGGGCAGCCCCCTCATTTT.